These 32 T cell receptor beta chains originate from one sample sequenced in a study of OX40 agonist ivuxolimab in advanced cancers. Libraries were built with the immunoSEQ multiplex PCR assay. What TCRdb holds here is the immuneACCESS table cut down to in-frame rearrangements. Part of the clones is not present; checked against another copy, under half of the missing clones reflect an unresolved V gene, and the others are unexplained. The sample table records about 82,000 clones; around four fifths of these occur just once. The biggest ten clones account for more than 0.75% of the sample. The source was CD4+ or CD8+ T cells sorted from blood, collected in a trial of the OX40 agonist ivuxolimab. Receptor source: an adult with an advanced solid tumor such as melanoma, head and neck, liver or kidney cancer.

This clone was observed a single time. The chain uses TRBV27 and TRBJ2-1; no definite D call. The V gene's germline CDR1 is MNHEY and CDR2 SMNVEV (reference sequence). The germline V and J ends were trimmed by 6 bases and 4 bases, with 16 bases remaining between them. The CDR3 runs 15 residues. Here the CDR3 reads CASRPTRAPYNEQFF. The CDR3 DNA is TGTGCCAGCAGGCCCACACGGGCCCCTTACAATGAGCAGTTCTTC.

The rearrangement links TRBV7-2 to TRBJ1-6; D call uncertain. CDR1 and CDR2 (germline): SGHTA, FQGNSA. The CDR3 totals 18 residues. Trimming took off 2 bases at V and 5 bases at J, with 19 bases between the two ends. Here the CDR3 reads CASSLKGGPTSNNSPLHF. CDR3 in DNA: TGTGCCAGCAGCTTAAAGGGAGGCCCCACTTCCAATAATTCACCCCTCCACTTT.

The V call is TRBV4-2, the J call TRBJ1-4; D remains ambiguous. Per the germline V gene, CDR1 is LGHNA and CDR2 is YNFKEQ. The V end lost 5 bases, the J end lost 2 bases, and 12 bases lay between the germline ends. The CDR3 runs to 15 residues. CDR3 coding DNA: TGTGCCAGCAGCAGCACCCTTGGGACTAATGAAAAACTGTTTTTT. Protein product: CASSSTLGTNEKLFF.

The chain uses TRBV15 and TRBJ1-2; no firm D call. The length of the CDR3 is 16 residues. The germline V and J ends were trimmed by 2 bases and 4 bases, with 17 bases remaining between them. The germline CDR1 and CDR2 sequences are LNHNV and YYDKDF (reference sequence). The DNA of the CDR3 is TGTGCCACCAGCAGATTTCCCATTGACCCGGCCTATGGCTACACCTTC. Its protein is CATSRFPIDPAYGYTF.

Concerning this clone itself: The junction and the germline gene differ at one end; a read error may be behind it. The chain carries TRBV5-4 and TRBJ1-2; 7 bases line up with TRBD1. The V gene's germline CDR1 is SGHNT and CDR2 YYREEE (reference sequence). The CDR3 has 16 residues. The CDR3 region has the DNA TGTGCCAGCAGCTTGGCCTCGGGACAGAGGGGCTATGGCTACACCTTT. It codes for CASSLASGQRGYGYTF.

The sample holds one count of this clone. The rearrangement joins TRBV9 to TRBJ1-6; TRBD1 might be the D (6 bases). This CDR3 has 16 amino acids. V dropped 3 bases and J dropped 7 bases, with 17 bases sitting between them. Germline-derived CDR1 and CDR2 are SGDLS and YYNGEE. The CDR3 reads CASSALGGQPNSPLHF. Written as DNA, the CDR3 is TGTGCCAGCAGCGCCCTAGGGGGGCAGCCAAATTCACCCCTCCACTTT.

V usage is TRBV7-2 and J usage is TRBJ2-3; TRBD2 matches at 11 bases. CDR3 size: 16 residues. The ends lost 2 bases at V and 3 bases at J; junction bases unmatched: 4. Germline values: CDR1 SGHTA, CDR2 FQGNSA. DNA of the CDR3: TGTGCCAGCAGCTTATTGCCTAGCGGGGGGACAGATACGCAGTATTTT. Translating it yields CASSLLPSGGTDTQYF.

This clone occurred a few times. The chain couples TRBV6-4 to TRBJ2-1, with 12 bases matching TRBD2. Germline CDR1 is MRHNA and CDR2 is SNTAGT. The CDR3 has 16 residues. With 0 bases clipped from V and 12 bases from J, the junction kept 9 bases outside the gene matches. The CDR3 loop is CASSDSMGASGGAQFF. CDR3 DNA sequence: TGTGCCAGCAGTGACTCCATGGGTGCTAGCGGGGGGGCGCAGTTCTTC.

This clone was detected only a few times. The chain recombines TRBV19 with TRBJ1-1; D might be TRBD1 (5 bases). V was trimmed by 7 bases and J by 5 bases, leaving 14 bases between them. The CDR3 has 13 amino acids. Germline values: CDR1 LNHDA, CDR2 SQIVND (reference sequence). CDR3 nucleotide sequence: TGTGCCAGTACCAGGCGGGGGTTGACTGAAGCTTTCTTT. Protein sequence: CASTRRGLTEAFF.

CDR3 bases: TGTGCCAGCAGCAGCGGGGGGGCTGGTTTAGAGACCCAGTACTTC. This encodes CASSSGGAGLETQYF. The gene calls are TRBV4-2 and TRBJ2-5; TRBD2 aligns across 10 bases. V lost 5 bases to trimming and J lost 4 bases; unmatched junction nucleotides: 7. From germline, CDR1 is LGHNA and CDR2 YNFKEQ. This CDR3 has 15 residues.

This sequence joins TRBV5-1 and TRBJ1-4; D remains ambiguous. Per germline, CDR1 SGHRS and CDR2 YFSETQ. The CDR3 is made up of 15 amino acids. The V end was cut by 7 bases, the J end by 5 bases, with 18 bases between. The CDR3 spells CASRTSPGTNEKLFF. The CDR3 coding sequence is TGCGCCAGCCGTACCAGTCCAGGTACAAATGAAAAACTGTTTTTT.

The gene calls are TRBV2 and TRBJ2-1; D not certain. Germline V lookup: CDR1 SNHLY, CDR2 FYNNEI. This CDR3 has 12 residues. V was shortened by 6 bases and J by 4 bases, with 7 bases between the two germline ends. The CDR3 spells CASRSGYNEQFF. Here the CDR3 DNA reads TGTGCCAGCAGATCAGGATACAATGAGCAGTTCTTC.

This chain joins TRBV20-1 and TRBJ2-1, with 9 positions matching TRBD1. After removal of 6 bases from V and 9 bases from J, the junction contained 3 bases not matched to a gene. This CDR3 region has 11 residues. Looked up from germline, CDR1 is DFQATT and CDR2 is SNEGSKA (reference sequence). CDR3 loop: CSAGTGFEQFF. CDR3 coding DNA: TGCAGTGCCGGGACAGGGTTTGAGCAGTTCTTC.

The J gene is TRBJ1-1, the V gene TRBV4-3, with 8 bases aligning to TRBD1. V gave up 5 bases and J gave up 4 bases; unmatched junction bases: 3. The CDR3 loop spans 13 amino acids. Germline CDR1 and CDR2: LGHNA and YSLEER. This CDR3 reads CASSLTGGTEAFF. In DNA form, the CDR3 reads TGCGCCAGCAGCTTAACAGGGGGCACTGAAGCTTTCTTT.

V usage is TRBV7-9 and J usage is TRBJ1-1, with D unresolved. Trimming left V 3 bases short and J 1 base short, with 9 bases between. Germline values: CDR1 SEHNR, CDR2 FQNEAQ (reference sequence). The CDR3 runs 14 residues. The CDR3 DNA is TGTGCCAGCAGCTTTGAGGGTAGGAACACTGAAGCTTTCTTT. This codes for CASSFEGRNTEAFF. Using reference TRBV7-9 and TRBJ1-1 for the parts outside the CDR3, the full variable domain is DTGVSQNPRHKITKRGQNVTFRCDPISEHNRLYWYRQTLGQGPEFLTYFQNEAQLEKSRLLSDRFSAERPKGSFSTLEIQRTEQGDSAMYLCASSFEGRNTEAFFGQGTRLTVV.

V usage is TRBV5-6 and J usage is TRBJ2-1; the match to TRBD1 covers 9 bases. Germline CDR1 and CDR2: SGHDT and YYEEEE. V shed 4 bases, J shed 2 bases, and the junction held 4 bases outside the gene matches. The CDR3 consists of 15 residues. The CDR3 is CASSLRDRAYNEQFF. CDR3 bases: TGTGCCAGCAGCCTCCGGGACAGGGCCTACAATGAGCAGTTCTTC.

V and J are TRBV2 and TRBJ1-1, with unresolved D. The CDR3 length is 13 residues. CDR1 SNHLY and CDR2 FYNNEI come from the germline V gene. V shed 7 bases and J shed 4 bases, with 13 bases lying between them. The CDR3 nucleotides read TGTGCCAGCACCCTGGGGAGCGGCACTGAAGCTTTCTTT. It yields the protein CASTLGSGTEAFF.

The chain employs TRBV5-1 and TRBJ2-1; D is undetermined. Germline assignment: CDR1 SGHRS and CDR2 YFSETQ. This CDR3 comprises 14 residues. Trimming cost V 1 base and J 0 bases, with 5 bases left between them. The chain's CDR3 is CASSLRLSYNEQFF. CDR3 in DNA: TGCGCCAGCAGCTTGAGGCTCTCCTACAATGAGCAGTTCTTC.

The chain uses TRBV11-2 and TRBJ1-2, with D perhaps matching TRBD1 (6 bases). The length of the CDR3 is 14 residues. CDR1 is SGHAT, CDR2 FQNNGV, per germline. Trimming took 0 bases from V and 4 from J, leaving 9 bases between them. The CDR3 spells CASSLEARGYGYTF. The CDR3 DNA sequence: TGTGCCAGCAGCTTAGAGGCCAGGGGCTATGGCTACACCTTC.

The CDR3 is CASSRSLLSGELFF. Written as DNA, the CDR3 is TGTGCCAGTAGTAGGTCGCTCCTTTCCGGGGAGCTGTTTTTT. The chain is built from TRBV19 and TRBJ2-2; unclear D gene. The germline V gene has CDR1 LNHDA and CDR2 SQIVND (reference sequence). With 4 bases removed from V and 6 bases from J, the gap between germline ends came to 12 bases. The CDR3 covers 14 residues.

The V and J genes are TRBV6-4 and TRBJ1-5; D is possibly TRBD1 (5 bases). This CDR3 region has 15 residues. V dropped 11 bases and J dropped 0 bases, with 17 bases sitting between them. The germline gives CDR1 MRHNA, CDR2 SNTAGT. The CDR3 DNA follows: TGTGCCCCGGCGGGGCAGCCCCTTAGCAATCAGCCCCAGCATTTT. Protein product: CAPAGQPLSNQPQHF.

The V gene is TRBV5-6, the J gene TRBJ1-5; TRBD1 aligns across 9 bases. Germline trimming cut 1 base from V and 1 base from J; bases unmatched to any gene: 3. This CDR3 has 16 amino acids. Per germline, CDR1 SGHDT and CDR2 YYEEEE. CDR3 nucleotides: TGTGCCAGCAGCTTGACAGGGGGCGGGAGCAATCAGCCCCAGCATTTT. As protein: CASSLTGGGSNQPQHF. The full variable domain, with the rest looked up from reference TRBV5-6 and TRBJ1-5, is DAGVTQSPTHLIKTRGQQVTLRCSPKSGHDTVSWYQQALGQGPQFIFQYYEEEERQRGNFPDRFSGHQFPNYSSELNVNALLLGDSALYLCASSLTGGGSNQPQHFGDGTRLSIL.

CDR3 DNA sequence: TGTGCCAGCAGCGATTATGGCTACACCTTC. It is translated as CASSDYGYTF. This chain links TRBV2 with TRBJ1-2; D is undetermined. Germline-derived CDR1 and CDR2 are SNHLY and FYNNEI. CDR3 length: 10 residues. V lost 6 bases and J 5 bases, leaving 4 bases between the germline ends.

V and J are TRBV4-3 and TRBJ2-3, with 10 bases fitting TRBD2. CDR1 and CDR2 from the germline V gene are LGHNA and YSLEER. V lost 0 bases to trimming and J lost 6 bases; unmatched junction nucleotides: 9. This CDR3 has 17 amino acids. The CDR3 reads CASSQDTSGGASDTQYF. The DNA of the CDR3 is TGCGCCAGCAGCCAAGATACCAGCGGGGGGGCATCGGATACGCAGTATTTT.

This clone was recorded only once. CDR3 in amino acids: CASSVGLGGGPYPLTDTQYF. The CDR3 region has the DNA TGTGCCAGCAGCGTAGGGCTTGGCGGGGGGCCATACCCGCTCACAGATACGCAGTATTTT. The V gene is TRBV9, the J gene TRBJ2-3; 8 nucleotides match TRBD2. The CDR3 length is 20 residues. Trimming removed 0 bases from V and 2 bases from J; junction bases left unmatched: 17. Germline CDR1 is SGDLS and CDR2 is YYNGEE.

This clone was detected only a few times. This chain joins TRBV9 and TRBJ1-2; no clear D gene. V was trimmed by 0 bases and J by 7 bases, leaving 22 bases between them. The CDR3 runs 17 residues. Germline V gives CDR1 SGDLS, CDR2 YYNGEE. This CDR3 is CASSVGGDRRYLGGYTF. The CDR3 DNA reads TGTGCCAGCAGCGTAGGAGGCGATAGAAGATACTTGGGTGGCTACACCTTC.

V is TRBV23-1 and J is TRBJ2-2; D unclear. TRBV23-1 has ORF status, its function being uncertain. V was pared by 4 bases and J by 3 bases, with 6 bases between. The CDR3 is 13 residues long. In nucleotides, the CDR3 is TGCGCCAGCAGTCCGCCAGACACCGGGGAGCTGTTTTTT. Translated, it gives CASSPPDTGELFF.

V and J are TRBV5-4 and TRBJ1-6; no definite D call. Germline values: CDR1 SGHNT, CDR2 YYREEE (reference sequence). V lost 4 bases and J 7 bases, leaving 12 bases between the germline ends. The length of the CDR3 is 14 residues. The CDR3: CASSARVLNSPLHF. In DNA, the CDR3 is TGTGCCAGCAGCGCCCGGGTATTAAATTCACCCCTCCACTTT.

The chain links TRBV11-2 to TRBJ1-4; D is undetermined. V lost 1 base to trimming and J lost 7 bases, with 7 bases between them. CDR3 length equals 13 residues. Germline CDR1 and CDR2: SGHAT and FQNNGV. The CDR3 is CASSLGEREKLFF. For the CDR3, the DNA is TGTGCCAGCAGCTTAGGGGAACGTGAAAAACTGTTTTTT.

The CDR3 coding sequence is TGTGCCAGCACCCCGGGAGGGTCTGGGGCCAACGTCCTGACTTTC. It translates to CASTPGGSGANVLTF. The chain recombines TRBV7-9 with TRBJ2-6, with 8 bases fitting TRBD2. Germline V gene data show CDR1 as SEHNR and CDR2 as FQNEAQ (reference sequence). This CDR3 contains 15 residues. The ends lost 7 bases at V and 1 base at J; junction bases unmatched: 3.

The sample holds one count of this clone. J is TRBJ1-1 and V is TRBV6-5; TRBD1 might be the D (5 bases). In germline, CDR1 is MNHEY, CDR2 SVGAGI. The V end was cut by 4 bases, the J end by 8 bases, with 11 bases between. This CDR3 has 12 amino acids. DNA for the CDR3: TGTGCCAGCAGTTTGTCTGGGGGGGAAGCTTTCTTT. This sequence encodes CASSLSGGEAFF.

This sequence joins TRBV27 and TRBJ1-1, with 7 positions matching TRBD1. Germline values: CDR1 MNHEY, CDR2 SMNVEV (reference sequence). The V and J ends lost 3 bases and 8 bases, in that order; junction bases with no gene match: 6. The CDR3 is 13 amino acids. CDR3 bases: TGTGCCAGCAGTTTTTGGCAGGGGGGCGAAGCTTTCTTT. Amino acid sequence: CASSFWQGGEAFF.